The 5 T cell receptor beta chains given below trace back to one sample, sequenced in a study of blood T cell repertoires in COVID-19. Only in-frame clones appear in the TCRdb table, and some are missing; sequencing was by immunoSEQ multiplex PCR. Of 150,000 to 200,000 clones in the sample, around four fifths were seen once. Specimen: PBMCs or T cells enriched from blood (not recorded which). Receptor source: a woman aged 45-65 years who had recovered from COVID-19.

This rearrangement joins TRBV11-3 to TRBJ1-1; TRBD1 is a possible D gene (5 bases). The V and J ends lost 5 bases and 7 bases respectively, with 14 bases between them. This CDR3 region has 13 residues. The germline V gene encodes CDR1 SGHNT and CDR2 YENEEA. Here the CDR3 reads CASSGSGSGEAFF. The CDR3 region has the DNA TGTGCCAGCAGCGGGTCAGGGTCTGGTGAAGCTTTCTTT.

In this sample, this clone turned up once. This sequence joins TRBV7-2 and TRBJ2-2, with 10 bases that match TRBD2. The V gene's germline CDR1 is SGHTA and CDR2 FQGNSA. Unmatched junction bases numbered 5, after V lost 4 bases and J lost 3 bases. The CDR3 is 16 residues long. CDR3 bases: TGTGCCAGCAGCTCGTACCTAGCGGGGGACACCGGGGAGCTGTTTTTT. Its translation: CASSSYLAGDTGELFF.

V usage is TRBV5-1 and J usage is TRBJ2-3, with D uncertain. V shed 1 base and J shed 9 bases, with 9 bases lying between them. The germline V gene has CDR1 SGHRS and CDR2 YFSETQ. The CDR3 is 12 residues long. CDR3 residues: CASSLNLETQYF. CDR3 in DNA: TGCGCCAGCAGCTTGAATCTGGAGACGCAGTATTTT.

V gene TRBV7-2 combines with J gene TRBJ1-1, with 8 bases that match TRBD1. This CDR3 comprises 14 residues. CDR1 is SGHTA and CDR2 is FQGNSA in the germline V gene. V shed 4 bases, J shed 5 bases, and the junction held 6 bases outside the gene matches. CDR3 coding DNA: TGTGCCAGCAGCTCCGGACAGGGTTGGACTGAAGCTTTCTTT. This sequence encodes CASSSGQGWTEAFF.

V gene TRBV27 combines with J gene TRBJ2-3; TRBD1 agrees at 9 bases. The CDR3 consists of 15 residues. J gave up 3 bases and V 3 bases, and 4 bases lay outside the gene matches. The germline CDR1 and CDR2 sequences are MNHEY and SMNVEV (reference sequence). As DNA, the CDR3 is TGTGCCAGCAGTTTGGGCGACAGGGGGACAGATACGCAGTATTTT. Protein product: CASSLGDRGTDTQYF.